The 10 T cell receptor beta chains below were found in one sample sequenced in a study of blood T cell repertoires in COVID-19. Clones were read by immunoSEQ multiplex PCR, and TCRdb kept only the in-frame ones, dropping some. In the table there are 60,000 to 80,000 clones, approximately 85% of which are singletons. Source material: peripheral blood. All receptors derive from a man in his fifties with acute or convalescent COVID-19.

The V call is TRBV5-6, the J call TRBJ1-5, with D perhaps matching TRBD1 (6 bases). V was clipped by 3 bases and J by 5 bases, with 15 bases between them. The CDR3 length is 15 residues. Germline V lookup: CDR1 SGHDT, CDR2 YYEEEE. The CDR3 DNA reads TGTGCCAGCAGCTCCCTGACAGGCTCCGATCAGCCCCAGCATTTT. Its protein product is CASSSLTGSDQPQHF.

The rearrangement links TRBV5-4 to TRBJ1-6; the D gene is possibly TRBD1 (6 bases). The CDR3 runs 14 residues. The V end was cut by 0 bases, the J end by 7 bases, with 8 bases between. CDR1 is SGHNT, CDR2 YYREEE, per germline (reference sequence). CDR3 sequence: CASSLGQANSPLHF. In DNA form, the CDR3 reads TGTGCCAGCAGCTTGGGACAGGCCAATTCACCCCTCCACTTT.

The V and J genes are TRBV2 and TRBJ2-3; possibly TRBD2 for D (5 bases). V lost 3 bases and J 3 bases, leaving 13 bases between the germline ends. CDR1 is SNHLY and CDR2 is FYNNEI in the germline V gene. CDR3 size: 15 residues. CDR3 sequence: CASSDSADLTDTQYF. CDR3 in DNA: TGTGCCAGCAGTGATTCAGCGGATTTAACAGATACGCAGTATTTT. Drawing the rest from reference TRBV2 and TRBJ2-3, the complete variable domain is EPEVTQTPSHQVTQMGQEVILRCVPISNHLYFYWYRQILGQKVEFLVSFYNNEISEKSEIFDDQFSVERPDGSNFTLKIRSTKLEDSAMYFCASSDSADLTDTQYFGPGTRLTVL.

The V and J genes are TRBV2 and TRBJ2-7; 13 nucleotides agree with TRBD2. The ends lost 5 bases at V and 3 bases at J; junction bases unmatched: 4. CDR3 length: 15 amino acids. Germline V gene data show CDR1 as SNHLY and CDR2 as FYNNEI. CDR3 nucleotide sequence: TGTGCCAGCAGTTTTGGACTAGCGGGGGACTACGAGCAGTACTTC. Amino acid sequence: CASSFGLAGDYEQYF. The complete variable domain, with remaining parts taken from reference TRBV2 and TRBJ2-7, reads EPEVTQTPSHQVTQMGQEVILRCVPISNHLYFYWYRQILGQKVEFLVSFYNNEISEKSEIFDDQFSVERPDGSNFTLKIRSTKLEDSAMYFCASSFGLAGDYEQYFGPGTRLTVT.

The V gene is TRBV15, the J gene TRBJ2-3, with TRBD1 matching over 8 bases. V shed 1 base and J 3 bases; nucleotides not matched to a gene: 12. This CDR3 has 18 amino acids. The germline V gene encodes CDR1 LNHNV and CDR2 YYDKDF (reference sequence). The CDR3 here is CATSRGSRQGRRTDTQYF. The DNA of the CDR3 is TGTGCCACCAGCAGAGGCTCCAGACAGGGGCGGAGGACAGATACGCAGTATTTT.

This clone showed up just once. The chain carries TRBV15 and TRBJ2-3; 8 positions match TRBD2. There are 14 residues in the CDR3. V shed 8 bases and J 4 bases; nucleotides not matched to a gene: 8. CDR1 LNHNV and CDR2 YYDKDF come from the germline V gene (reference sequence). CDR3 DNA sequence: TGTGCCACCTCCGGGGGGGCCGTTGCAGATACGCAGTATTTT. As protein: CATSGGAVADTQYF.

DNA of the CDR3: TGTGCCAGCAGTGAAGCATCCCCCCGGGACTCAAATGAGCAGTTCTTC. This sequence encodes CASSEASPRDSNEQFF. The V call is TRBV2, the J call TRBJ2-1; D might be TRBD2 (6 bases). This CDR3 is built from 16 residues. Per germline, CDR1 SNHLY and CDR2 FYNNEI. V lost 0 bases to trimming and J lost 7 bases, with 16 bases between them.

The chain combines TRBV5-1 with TRBJ1-1; 7 nucleotides line up with TRBD1. CDR1 SGHRS and CDR2 YFSETQ come from the germline V gene. This CDR3 is built from 13 residues. V lost 6 bases and J lost 1; bases outside the gene matches: 3. Here the CDR3 DNA reads TGCGCCAGCACGGGACAGCCGAACACTGAAGCTTTCTTT. Its translation: CASTGQPNTEAFF. Drawing the rest from reference TRBV5-1 and TRBJ1-1, the complete variable domain is KAGVTQTPRYLIKTRGQQVTLSCSPISGHRSVSWYQQTPGQGLQFLFEYFSETQRNKGNFPGRFSGRQFSNSRSEMNVSTLELGDSALYLCASTGQPNTEAFFGQGTRLTVV.

The J gene is TRBJ1-5, the V gene TRBV7-6; D unclear. This CDR3 is built from 13 residues. Germline V gene lookup returns CDR1 SGHVS and CDR2 FNYEAQ. The V end was cut by 6 bases, the J end by 5 bases, with 11 bases between. The CDR3 region is CASSLDEDQPQHF. In nucleotides, the CDR3 is TGTGCCAGCAGTCTAGACGAGGATCAGCCCCAGCATTTT.

The chain uses TRBV10-1 and TRBJ2-2; 7 nucleotides line up with TRBD1. Losses at the gene ends were 2 bases for V and 1 base for J; bases not matched to a gene: 7. The CDR3 has 17 residues. The germline V gene encodes CDR1 WNHNN and CDR2 SYGVQD (reference sequence). Written as DNA, the CDR3 is TGCGCCAGCAGTGAGCCCCTGACAGGGCGGAACACCGGGGAGCTGTTTTTT. Its protein is CASSEPLTGRNTGELFF.